This T cell receptor beta chain was sequenced in a study of OX40 agonist ivuxolimab in advanced cancers. Study results and caveats: Averaged across samples, CD8+ T cells carried more expanded clones than CD4+ did.

To note about this clone: As yet, its antigen is unknown.

In germline, CDR1 is SGHAT, CDR2 FQNNGV. V lost 0 bases, J lost 3 bases, and 12 bases lay in between. The CDR3 spans 15 residues. Some clones are missing from TCRdb's copy, which holds only in-frame ones; the method was immunoSEQ multiplex PCR. This sample yields approximately 35,000 clones, of which less than 85% are seen a single time; approximately 10% belongs to the top ten. Material: CD4+ or CD8+ T cells sorted from blood, obtained in a trial of the OX40 agonist ivuxolimab. The receptor was derived from an adult with an advanced solid tumor such as melanoma, head and neck, liver or kidney cancer. The chain has TRBV11-2 and TRBJ2-7, with D possibly being TRBD1 or TRBD2 (6 bases each). The CDR3 nucleotides read TGTGCCAGCAGCTTAGAAACAGGGAGGTTCTACGAGCAGTACTTC. This translates into CASSLETGRFYEQYF.